The 29 T cell receptor beta chains reported below all come from one sample, sequenced in a study of CD4 T cell repertoires in COVID-19. Clones were sequenced by immunoSEQ multiplex PCR, and TCRdb holds only the in-frame ones, with some missing. The data show tens of thousands of clones, roughly four fifths seen once. This specimen was CD4+ T cells from peripheral blood, taken after recovery from COVID-19. The receptors come from a human donor who had COVID-19.

The rearrangement joins TRBV28 to TRBJ1-3; D may be TRBD1 (6 bases). In germline, CDR1 is MDHEN, CDR2 SYDVKM. V was trimmed by 4 bases and J by 2 bases, leaving 12 bases between them. The CDR3 contains 15 residues. The CDR3 DNA sequence: TGTGCCAGCAGTTCCGCCGGACAGACTGGAAACACCATATATTTT. Protein product: CASSSAGQTGNTIYF.

V gene TRBV3-1 (or the pseudogene TRBV3-2) combines with J gene TRBJ2-1; D remains ambiguous. CDR3 size: 12 residues. Trimming took 6 bases from V and 2 from J, leaving 5 bases between them. CDR1 is LGHDT and CDR2 is YNNKEL in the germline V gene (reference sequence). CDR3 region: CASSLAYNEQFF. CDR3 in DNA: TGTGCCAGCAGTCTAGCCTACAATGAGCAGTTCTTC.

The chain carries TRBV9 and TRBJ1-5; no definite D call. Germline V gives CDR1 SGDLS, CDR2 YYNGEE. V lost 0 bases to trimming and J lost 9 bases, with 10 bases between them. This CDR3 comprises 13 residues. CDR3 bases: TGTGCCAGCAGCGTAGAGGGAGCGGGGCCCCAGCATTTT. The encoded protein is CASSVEGAGPQHF.

The chain carries TRBV19 and TRBJ1-1, with 8 bases fitting TRBD1. Germline CDR1 LNHDA, CDR2 SQIVND (reference sequence). This CDR3 region has 15 residues. Trimming cost V 9 bases and J 5 bases; bases outside gene matches: 14. The chain's CDR3 is CASKPWGQVGTEAFF. DNA of the CDR3: TGTGCCAGCAAACCTTGGGGACAGGTGGGGACTGAAGCTTTCTTT.

V and J are TRBV19 and TRBJ2-5; no clear D gene. Germline V lookup: CDR1 LNHDA, CDR2 SQIVND (reference sequence). V was clipped by 7 bases and J by 5 bases, with 11 bases between them. This CDR3 spans 12 amino acids. The CDR3 nucleotides are TGTGCCAGTAAGGGCTTTAAGGAGACCCAGTACTTC. Amino acid sequence: CASKGFKETQYF.

This chain links TRBV19 with TRBJ2-1, with a weak D call TRBD2 (7 bases). V lost 5 bases and J 2 bases, leaving 13 bases between the germline ends. Germline CDR1 LNHDA, CDR2 SQIVND (reference sequence). The CDR3 sequence is 15 residues long. The CDR3, as DNA: TGTGCCAGTAGTGTGGAGGGGGGGGCCTACAATGAGCAGTTCTTC. It specifies CASSVEGGAYNEQFF. Variable domain in full (rest from reference TRBV19 and TRBJ2-1): DGGITQSPKYLFRKEGQNVTLSCEQNLNHDAMYWYRQDPGQGLRLIYYSQIVNDFQKGDIAEGYSVSREKKESFPLTVTSAQKNPTAFYLCASSVEGGAYNEQFFGPGTRLTVL.

The chain recombines TRBV19 with TRBJ1-1; D unresolved. This CDR3 is 11 amino acids long. The V and J ends lost 4 bases and 7 bases respectively, with 7 bases between them. Per germline, CDR1 LNHDA and CDR2 SQIVND (reference sequence). CDR3 region: CASSRALEAFF. The CDR3 nucleotides are TGTGCCAGTAGTAGGGCCCTTGAAGCTTTCTTT.

This clone was counted only a few times. V usage is TRBV5-3 and J usage is TRBJ2-7; unclear D gene. TRBV5-3 is placed among ORFs of uncertain function. This CDR3 has 13 amino acids. Trimming left V 1 base short and J 5 bases short, with 10 bases between. The CDR3 loop is CARSLWTKHEQYF. CDR3 nucleotides: TGTGCCAGAAGCTTGTGGACCAAACACGAGCAGTACTTC.

The chain uses TRBV5-1 and TRBJ1-6; D gene ambiguous. Trimming stripped 0 bases from V and 0 bases from J, with 7 bases between. This CDR3 has 16 residues. CDR1 SGHRS and CDR2 YFSETQ come from the germline V gene. The CDR3 loop is CASSLEQRSYNSPLHF. The CDR3 DNA follows: TGCGCCAGCAGCTTGGAACAGCGCTCCTATAATTCACCCCTCCACTTT.

This chain links TRBV12-3 or TRBV12-4 with TRBJ1-3, with D perhaps TRBD1 (5 bases). The CDR3 is 13 residues long. The V and J ends lost 6 bases and 4 bases respectively, with 10 bases between them. CDR3 in amino acids: CASRPQGGNTIYF. DNA for the CDR3: TGTGCCAGCAGACCTCAGGGAGGAAACACCATATATTTT.

The chain has TRBV6-1 and TRBJ1-5; D call uncertain. This CDR3 spans 21 amino acids. Germline loops: CDR1 MNHNS, CDR2 SASEGT. V shed 0 bases and J shed 2 bases, with 26 bases lying between them. The CDR3 loop is CASSEALGYGRGGIGNQPQHF. The CDR3 DNA reads TGTGCCAGCAGTGAAGCGCTGGGATACGGGCGGGGTGGTATTGGCAATCAGCCCCAGCATTTT.

The chain employs TRBV24-1 and TRBJ2-5, with D perhaps assigned TRBD1 or TRBD2 (5 bases each). CDR3 length: 15 amino acids. Trimming took off 5 bases at V and 1 base at J, with 13 bases between the two ends. CDR1 and CDR2 (germline): KGHDR, SFDVKD. The CDR3 loop is CATSGGAGSQETQYF. DNA of the CDR3: TGTGCCACCAGTGGTGGGGCAGGGAGCCAAGAGACCCAGTACTTC.

The genes are TRBV5-1 and TRBJ2-1; perhaps TRBD2 as D (5 bases). The CDR3 loop spans 18 amino acids. Germline V gives CDR1 SGHRS, CDR2 YFSETQ. The V and J ends lost 4 bases and 7 bases respectively, with 27 bases between them. The CDR3 is CASSPTSSYAMRYNEQFF. CDR3 in DNA: TGCGCCAGCAGCCCCACTAGTTCCTATGCCATGAGATATAATGAGCAGTTCTTC.

The V gene is TRBV19, the J gene TRBJ2-5; 12 positions match TRBD1. CDR3 length equals 16 residues. The germline gives CDR1 LNHDA, CDR2 SQIVND (reference sequence). The V segment lost 7 bases and the J segment 5 bases; nucleotides outside the gene matches: 11. The CDR3 region has the DNA TGTGCCAGTACCCCCGGGACAGGGGGCTCGTTCGAGACCCAGTACTTC. This encodes CASTPGTGGSFETQYF. Together with reference TRBV19 and TRBJ2-5, the CDR3 gives the full variable domain: DGGITQSPKYLFRKEGQNVTLSCEQNLNHDAMYWYRQDPGQGLRLIYYSQIVNDFQKGDIAEGYSVSREKKESFPLTVTSAQKNPTAFYLCASTPGTGGSFETQYFGPGTRLLVL.

The J gene is TRBJ2-5, the V gene TRBV3-1 (or the pseudogene TRBV3-2); no clear D. CDR1 is LGHDT and CDR2 is YNNKEL in the germline V gene (reference sequence). Trimming took 4 bases from V and 7 from J, leaving 13 bases between them. This CDR3 contains 13 residues. The CDR3 DNA reads as TGTGCCAGCAGCCTGGGCCCTGCTGGGACCCAGTACTTC. Translated: CASSLGPAGTQYF.

V is TRBV5-5 and J is TRBJ2-2, with 8 bases lining up with TRBD1. Trimming cost V 4 bases and J 0 bases; bases outside gene matches: 5. The CDR3 extends over 16 amino acids. Germline CDR1 is SGHKS and CDR2 is YYEKEE (reference sequence). The CDR3 region has the DNA TGTGCCAGCAGCCAGACAGGGGCGACGAACACCGGGGAGCTGTTTTTT. It codes for CASSQTGATNTGELFF. The full variable domain, its missing parts supplied by reference TRBV5-5 and TRBJ2-2, is DAGVTQSPTHLIKTRGQQVTLRCSPISGHKSVSWYQQVLGQGPQFIFQYYEKEERGRGNFPDRFSARQFPNYSSELNVNALLLGDSALYLCASSQTGATNTGELFFGEGSRLTVL.

The J gene is TRBJ1-1, the V gene TRBV5-1; D may be TRBD1 (5 bases). The CDR3 length is 13 residues. Looked up from germline, CDR1 is SGHRS and CDR2 is YFSETQ. Trimming took 6 bases from V and 0 from J, leaving 9 bases between them. Here the CDR3 reads CASTRDLNTEAFF. CDR3 nucleotide sequence: TGCGCCAGCACCCGGGACCTGAACACTGAAGCTTTCTTT.

V and J are TRBV5-1 and TRBJ1-1; the D is unclear. Germline lookup yields CDR1 SGHRS and CDR2 YFSETQ. There are 14 residues in the CDR3. V lost 5 bases, J lost 4 bases, and 15 bases lay in between. The CDR3 here is CASSFSPLGTEAFF. CDR3 coding DNA: TGCGCCAGCAGTTTTTCCCCCCTGGGCACTGAAGCTTTCTTT.

The chain couples TRBV7-9 to TRBJ1-1; no reliable D call. With 6 bases removed from V and 5 bases from J, the gap between germline ends came to 16 bases. CDR3 length: 14 amino acids. From germline, CDR1 is SEHNR and CDR2 FQNEAQ (reference sequence). In nucleotides, the CDR3 is TGTGCCAGCAGTCCTATTGGTGGGAGGACTGAAGCTTTCTTT. Its protein is CASSPIGGRTEAFF.

This chain connects TRBV9 to TRBJ1-5; no definite D call. Germline V gives CDR1 SGDLS, CDR2 YYNGEE. V shed 4 bases and J shed 9 bases, with 17 bases lying between them. CDR3 length: 14 amino acids. The CDR3 is CASSPSPDQGPQHF. The CDR3 nucleotides read TGTGCCAGCAGCCCATCACCCGATCAAGGGCCCCAGCATTTT.

This chain links TRBV19 with TRBJ1-5, with D unresolved. V lost 3 bases and J 0 bases, leaving 12 bases between the germline ends. Germline V gene data show CDR1 as LNHDA and CDR2 as SQIVND (reference sequence). This CDR3 region has 16 residues. The DNA for the CDR3 is TGTGCCAGTAGTATCGAGGGTGTCTCTAGCAATCAGCCCCAGCATTTT. Translated, it gives CASSIEGVSSNQPQHF.

The chain combines TRBV19 with TRBJ2-7, with TRBD1 identical over 10 bases. Germline trimming cut 5 bases from V and 4 bases from J; bases unmatched to any gene: 11. The length of the CDR3 is 16 residues. Germline CDR1 LNHDA, CDR2 SQIVND (reference sequence). The CDR3 here is CASSYSGTGAVYEQYF. The CDR3 DNA reads as TGTGCCAGTAGTTACTCCGGGACAGGGGCTGTTTACGAGCAGTACTTC.

CDR3 residues: CASSLASASTYEQYF. In DNA, the CDR3 is TGTGCCAGCAGCTTAGCGTCGGCCTCTACCTACGAGCAGTACTTC. V usage is TRBV7-9 and J usage is TRBJ2-7; D uncertain. The length of the CDR3 is 15 residues. With 0 bases removed from V and 2 bases from J, the gap between germline ends came to 11 bases. Germline V gives CDR1 SEHNR, CDR2 FQNEAQ (reference sequence).

The J gene is TRBJ2-3, the V gene TRBV3-1 (or the pseudogene TRBV3-2); 15 bases match TRBD2. Germline trimming cut 4 bases from V and 5 bases from J; bases unmatched to any gene: 4. CDR1 LGHDT and CDR2 YNNKEL come from the germline V gene (reference sequence). This CDR3 contains 16 residues. In DNA, the CDR3 is TGTGCCAGCAGCCCCCGGACTAGCGGGAGGGAAGATACGCAGTATTTT. It is translated as CASSPRTSGREDTQYF.

The V gene is TRBV6-4, the J gene TRBJ2-2; a weak D match, TRBD2 (5 bases). CDR1 is MRHNA and CDR2 is SNTAGT in the germline V gene. Trimming left V 6 bases short and J 4 bases short, with 12 bases between. This CDR3 contains 14 residues. The CDR3 here is CASSDEAGTGELFF. In nucleotides, the CDR3 is TGTGCCAGCAGCGACGAGGCGGGCACCGGGGAGCTGTTTTTT.

This clone was observed once. The chain uses TRBV6-5 and TRBJ2-5; weak D call: TRBD2 (6 bases). Trimming took 6 bases from V and 2 from J, leaving 16 bases between them. The length of the CDR3 is 15 residues. Germline-derived CDR1 and CDR2 are MNHEY and SVGAGI. This chain's CDR3 is CASSRGGLPQETQYF. As DNA, the CDR3 is TGTGCCAGCAGCCGAGGAGGACTACCTCAAGAGACCCAGTACTTC.

The rearrangement uses TRBV7-2 and TRBJ2-7; 8 bases are shared with TRBD1. Per germline, CDR1 SGHTA and CDR2 FQGNSA. Unmatched junction bases numbered 11, after V lost 5 bases and J lost 5 bases. The CDR3 has 15 amino acids. This chain's CDR3 is CASSQVQGAVNEQYF. CDR3 DNA sequence: TGTGCCAGCAGCCAAGTCCAGGGGGCGGTGAACGAGCAGTACTTC.

V usage is TRBV15 and J usage is TRBJ1-6, with D possibly matching TRBD1 (5 bases). Germline V lookup: CDR1 LNHNV, CDR2 YYDKDF (reference sequence). The CDR3 totals 15 residues. V was pared by 8 bases and J by 7 bases, with 18 bases between. This CDR3 is CATGTGLGSNSPLHF. The CDR3 DNA reads TGTGCCACCGGAACAGGTTTAGGGAGCAATTCACCCCTCCACTTT.

The chain recombines TRBV18 with TRBJ2-7; TRBD1 agrees at 7 bases. The CDR3 sequence is 15 residues long. Germline-derived CDR1 and CDR2 are KGHSH and LQKENI. Trimming cost V 3 bases and J 2 bases; bases outside gene matches: 7. In DNA form, the CDR3 reads TGTGCCAGCTCACCCCCGGGACAGTCTACCTACGAGCAGTACTTC. The encoded protein is CASSPPGQSTYEQYF.